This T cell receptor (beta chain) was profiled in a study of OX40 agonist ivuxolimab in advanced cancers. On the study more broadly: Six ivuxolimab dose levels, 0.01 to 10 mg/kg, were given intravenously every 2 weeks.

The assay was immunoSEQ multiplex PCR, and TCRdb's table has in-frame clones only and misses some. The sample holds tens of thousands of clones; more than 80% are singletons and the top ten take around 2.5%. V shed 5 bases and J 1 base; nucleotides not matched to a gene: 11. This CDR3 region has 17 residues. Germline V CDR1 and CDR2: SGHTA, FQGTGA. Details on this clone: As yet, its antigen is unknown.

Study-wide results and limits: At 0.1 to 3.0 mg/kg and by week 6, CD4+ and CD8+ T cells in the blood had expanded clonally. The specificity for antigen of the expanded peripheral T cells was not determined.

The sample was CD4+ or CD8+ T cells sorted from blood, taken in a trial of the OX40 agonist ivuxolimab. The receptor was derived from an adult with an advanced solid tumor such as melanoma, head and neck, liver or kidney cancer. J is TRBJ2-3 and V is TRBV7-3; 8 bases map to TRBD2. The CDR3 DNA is TGTGCCAGCAGCCCGATTGGCCCCGGGAGGGGCACAGATACGCAGTATTTT. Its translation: CASSPIGPGRGTDTQYF.